Following are 27 T cell receptor beta chains from one sample sequenced in a study of TIL therapy for anti-PD-1-resistant metastatic lung cancer. Time point specified: pre-treatment sample, taken before nivolumab and TIL therapy. Most excised metastases sampled were pleural nodules or supraclavicular lymph nodes. Sequencing used immunoSEQ v3. Produced via immunoSEQ multiplex PCR; TCRdb's table is partial and in-frame only. Counted here are approximately 95,000 clones, roughly 65% occurring once; the ten biggest clones make up 9.5% to 12%. The starting material was tumor tissue, obtained at baseline. These receptors were taken from a person between 25 and 79 years old with non-small cell lung cancer.

The rearrangement links TRBV11-1 to TRBJ2-3; D unresolved. V dropped 2 bases and J dropped 0 bases, with 9 bases sitting between them. From germline, CDR1 is SGHAT and CDR2 FQDESV (reference sequence). CDR3 length: 15 residues. Here the CDR3 reads CASSLNTASTDTQYF. CDR3 DNA: TGTGCCAGCAGCTTAAATACGGCTAGCACAGATACGCAGTATTTT.

The chain joins TRBV6-6 to TRBJ2-7; TRBD1 aligns across 9 bases. With V trimmed by 0 bases and J by 2 bases, 2 bases remained unmatched. The CDR3 is 15 residues long. Germline lookup yields CDR1 MNHNY and CDR2 SVGAGI (reference sequence). In nucleotides, the CDR3 is TGTGCCAGCAGTTACTCACAGGGGGCAACCTACGAGCAGTACTTC. It translates to CASSYSQGATYEQYF.

The table lists this clone with a few counts. The V gene is TRBV5-4, the J gene TRBJ2-1; 9 bases are shared with TRBD2. Trimming removed 2 bases from V and 4 bases from J; junction bases left unmatched: 7. Per germline, CDR1 SGHNT and CDR2 YYREEE (reference sequence). The CDR3 is 16 residues long. The CDR3 DNA follows: TGTGCCAGCAGCTTAGACCCTAGCGGGGTTTACAATGAGCAGTTCTTC. Amino acid sequence: CASSLDPSGVYNEQFF.

The V and J genes are TRBV11-2 and TRBJ2-7, with TRBD2 identical over 9 bases. The CDR3 covers 19 residues. J lost 1 base, V lost 4 bases, and 17 bases had no gene match. Per germline, CDR1 SGHAT and CDR2 FQNNGV. Written as DNA, the CDR3 is TGTGCCAGCAGCTCTCCTTCGGAGGGGGTGCTAGCGGGATCCTACGAGCAGTACTTC. This translates into CASSSPSEGVLAGSYEQYF.

This clone was found once. The chain recombines TRBV5-4 with TRBJ2-5; 13 bases are shared with TRBD2. Germline CDR1 reads SGHNT; CDR2 reads YYREEE (reference sequence). Trimming removed 7 bases from V and 2 bases from J; junction bases left unmatched: 8. The CDR3 totals 16 residues. CDR3: CASVRTSGGSQETQYF. The DNA of the CDR3 is TGTGCCAGCGTCCGGACTAGCGGGGGATCTCAAGAGACCCAGTACTTC.

The gene calls are TRBV29-1 and TRBJ1-1; a possible D gene is TRBD1 (5 bases). Trimming pared 6 bases from V and 4 bases from J, leaving 9 bases between. The CDR3 runs to 11 residues. The germline CDR1 and CDR2 sequences are SQVTM and ANQGSEA. The CDR3 nucleotides read TGCAGCGTCTCCGACAGCACTGAAGCTTTCTTT. Residues: CSVSDSTEAFF.

V gene TRBV12-3 or TRBV12-4 combines with J gene TRBJ1-2; no definite D call. The germline V and J ends were trimmed by 1 base and 7 bases, with 7 bases remaining between them. The CDR3 consists of 12 residues. CDR3 nucleotide sequence: TGTGCCAGCAGTTTAGGGCCCTCTGGCTACACCTTC. Encoded protein: CASSLGPSGYTF.

The V call is TRBV5-1, the J call TRBJ2-3; TRBD1 agrees at 8 bases. CDR1 SGHRS and CDR2 YFSETQ come from the germline V gene. V gave up 4 bases and J gave up 4 bases; unmatched junction bases: 5. There are 14 residues in the CDR3. In DNA, the CDR3 is TGCGCCAGCAGCACAGACAGGGGTCCAGATACGCAGTATTTT. This sequence encodes CASSTDRGPDTQYF.

The chain combines TRBV28 with TRBJ1-2; D is perhaps TRBD1 (5 bases). V lost 10 bases and J 3 bases, leaving 9 bases between the germline ends. Germline V CDR1 and CDR2: MDHEN, SYDVKM. The CDR3 runs 11 residues. The CDR3 DNA reads TGTGCCACCTGGGGGGACTATGGCTACACCTTC. Residues: CATWGDYGYTF.

This clone was detected ten times or more. J is TRBJ1-2 and V is TRBV30; tentative D call: TRBD1 (6 bases). V lost 3 bases and J 8 bases, leaving 13 bases between the germline ends. The V gene's germline CDR1 is GTSNPN and CDR2 SVGIG (reference sequence). The CDR3 covers 12 residues. The CDR3 sequence is CAWRREGGGYTF. In DNA, the CDR3 is TGTGCCTGGAGGAGGGAGGGGGGCGGCTACACCTTC. Variable domain in full (rest from reference TRBV30 and TRBJ1-2): SQTIHQWPATLVQPVGSPLSLECTVEGTSNPNLYWYRQAAGRGLQLLFYSVGIGQISSEVPQNLSASRPQDRQFILSSKKLLLSDSGFYLCAWRREGGGYTFGSGTRLTVV.

This rearrangement joins TRBV5-1 to TRBJ1-3; D is uncertain. V was clipped by 1 base and J by 0 bases, with 17 bases between them. CDR3 length equals 18 residues. The V gene's germline CDR1 is SGHRS and CDR2 YFSETQ. This CDR3 is CASSLFGNAGGSGNTIYF. DNA of the CDR3: TGCGCCAGCAGCTTGTTTGGCAACGCCGGCGGCTCTGGAAACACCATATATTTT. The variable domain in full, completed from reference TRBV5-1 and TRBJ1-3, reads KAGVTQTPRYLIKTRGQQVTLSCSPISGHRSVSWYQQTPGQGLQFLFEYFSETQRNKGNFPGRFSGRQFSNSRSEMNVSTLELGDSALYLCASSLFGNAGGSGNTIYFGEGSWLTVV.

This clone has a handful of counts. The CDR3 is CASSQDRRAYF. CDR3 coding DNA: TGTGCCAGCAGCCAAGACCGCAGAGCATATTTT. The chain has TRBV14 and TRBJ1-3, with no clear D. Germline assignment: CDR1 SGHDN and CDR2 FVKESK. Deletions cut 0 bases from V and 15 bases from J, with 9 bases between. The CDR3 length is 11 residues.

The J gene is TRBJ2-3, the V gene TRBV27; 12 bases are a match to TRBD2. The CDR3 consists of 16 residues. CDR1 is MNHEY, CDR2 SMNVEV, per germline (reference sequence). With 3 bases clipped from V and 4 bases from J, the junction kept 5 bases outside the gene matches. DNA of the CDR3: TGTGCCAGCAGTTTGGTTTCTAGCGGGGGGGCAGATACGCAGTATTTT. Its translation is CASSLVSSGGADTQYF.

This clone has a handful of counts. This chain uses TRBV13 with TRBJ1-3; no firm D call. The CDR3 runs 16 residues. Germline loops: CDR1 PRHDT, CDR2 FYEKMQ (reference sequence). V was trimmed by 1 base and J by 3 bases, leaving 13 bases between them. The DNA for the CDR3 is TGTGCCAGCAGCTTAGTGGAGGTGGGAGATGGAAACACCATATATTTT. Translated: CASSLVEVGDGNTIYF.

This clone was found once. This rearrangement joins TRBV7-9 to TRBJ1-4, with D maybe TRBD1 (6 bases). With 7 bases removed from V and 5 bases from J, the gap between germline ends came to 8 bases. The CDR3 sequence is 12 residues long. CDR1 SEHNR and CDR2 FQNEAQ come from the germline V gene (reference sequence). Written as DNA, the CDR3 is TGTGCCAGCAATAGGGGGAATGAAAAACTGTTTTTT. It translates to CASNRGNEKLFF.

The chain employs TRBV11-3 and TRBJ2-3; no firm D call. Deletions cut 0 bases from V and 0 bases from J, with 7 bases between. CDR3 length: 15 amino acids. The germline CDR1 and CDR2 sequences are SGHNT and YENEEA. CDR3 sequence reads: CASSLDTLSTDTQYF. In DNA, the CDR3 is TGTGCCAGCAGCTTAGATACACTAAGCACAGATACGCAGTATTTT.

Only one count was recorded for this clone. The chain is built from TRBV4-2 and TRBJ2-1, with TRBD2 identical over 9 bases. The V and J ends lost 0 bases and 3 bases, in that order; junction bases with no gene match: 3. From germline, CDR1 is LGHNA and CDR2 YNFKEQ. There are 16 residues in the CDR3. The CDR3 loop reads CASSQEEREVYNEQFF. In DNA, the CDR3 is TGTGCCAGCAGCCAAGAGGAGCGGGAGGTCTACAATGAGCAGTTCTTC.

This sequence joins TRBV19 and TRBJ2-7, with D tentatively TRBD1 (5 bases). CDR3 length: 15 residues. With 3 bases removed from V and 1 base from J, the gap between germline ends came to 13 bases. Germline lookup yields CDR1 LNHDA and CDR2 SQIVND (reference sequence). The CDR3 sequence is CASSIVQAGSYEQYF. CDR3 bases: TGTGCCAGTAGTATTGTTCAAGCAGGGTCCTACGAGCAGTACTTC.

This chain links TRBV19 with TRBJ1-5; TRBD1 is a possible D gene (5 bases). V dropped 5 bases and J dropped 1 base, with 9 bases sitting between them. Germline V gene sequence: CDR1 LNHDA, CDR2 SQIVND (reference sequence). The CDR3 totals 14 residues. The CDR3 sequence is CASSLRDSNQPQHF. In DNA form, the CDR3 reads TGTGCCAGTAGTCTCCGGGACAGCAATCAGCCCCAGCATTTT. Drawing the rest from reference TRBV19 and TRBJ1-5, the complete variable domain is DGGITQSPKYLFRKEGQNVTLSCEQNLNHDAMYWYRQDPGQGLRLIYYSQIVNDFQKGDIAEGYSVSREKKESFPLTVTSAQKNPTAFYLCASSLRDSNQPQHFGDGTRLSIL.

The rearrangement joins TRBV4-3 to TRBJ2-1; 8 bases map to TRBD2. This CDR3 is 17 amino acids long. V lost 3 bases, J lost 7 bases, and 14 bases stayed unmatched. Germline V gene sequence: CDR1 LGHNA, CDR2 YSLEER. CDR3 protein: CASSQIPGLGIANEQFF. DNA of the CDR3: TGCGCCAGCAGCCAGATCCCGGGACTAGGGATTGCAAATGAGCAGTTCTTC.

This clone rates as medium-sized. CDR3 in amino acids: CASSLADWGAGVRETQYF. The CDR3 DNA sequence: TGTGCCAGCAGCCTTGCTGACTGGGGAGCGGGAGTACGGGAGACCCAGTACTTC. The chain combines TRBV7-2 with TRBJ2-5; 8 bases map to TRBD2. Trimming removed 5 bases from V and 5 bases from J; junction bases left unmatched: 19. CDR3 size: 18 residues. From germline, CDR1 is SGHTA and CDR2 FQGNSA.

This clone has a single count. The rearrangement joins TRBV7-9 to TRBJ1-5, with D possibly matching TRBD1 (5 bases). V was shortened by 6 bases and J by 8 bases, with 14 bases between the two germline ends. The CDR3 loop spans 13 amino acids. CDR1 is SEHNR and CDR2 is FQNEAQ in the germline V gene (reference sequence). In DNA form, the CDR3 reads TGTGCCAGCAGTATCGCAGGGCAGGAGCCCCAGCATTTT. Residues: CASSIAGQEPQHF.

This clone was counted a single time. The chain joins TRBV21-1 to TRBJ2-7; whether TRBD2, the table's D call, matches the DNA was not checked. TRBV21-1 constitutes a pseudogene. CDR3 length equals 16 residues. The CDR3 here is CASSKALAGYSYEQYF. For the CDR3, the DNA is TGTGCCAGCAGCAAAGCACTAGCGGGATATTCCTACGAGCAGTACTTC.

This clone was seen a single time. The chain couples TRBV5-1 to TRBJ1-2; no clear D gene. The CDR3 runs 14 residues. Germline CDR1 reads SGHRS; CDR2 reads YFSETQ. With 4 bases removed from V and 3 bases from J, the gap between germline ends came to 13 bases. The CDR3 region has the DNA TGCGCCAGCAGCCCGATGGGCGGGGACTATGGCTACACCTTC. Translated, it gives CASSPMGGDYGYTF. The whole variable domain, remainder taken from reference TRBV5-1 and TRBJ1-2, is KAGVTQTPRYLIKTRGQQVTLSCSPISGHRSVSWYQQTPGQGLQFLFEYFSETQRNKGNFPGRFSGRQFSNSRSEMNVSTLELGDSALYLCASSPMGGDYGYTFGSGTRLTVV.

V is TRBV5-4 and J is TRBJ2-3, with D perhaps matching TRBD2 (6 bases). The germline CDR1 and CDR2 sequences are SGHNT and YYREEE (reference sequence). This CDR3 is built from 15 residues. Trimming shortened V by 4 bases and J by 5 bases, and 17 bases separated the two germline ends. The CDR3 sequence is CASSERASMLDTQYF. CDR3 DNA sequence: TGTGCCAGCAGCGAGCGGGCTTCAATGTTAGATACGCAGTATTTT.

The chain employs TRBV24-1 and TRBJ2-3, with a possible D match to TRBD2 (6 bases). Germline assignment: CDR1 KGHDR and CDR2 SFDVKD. CDR3 size: 14 residues. V was pared by 0 bases and J by 10 bases, with 13 bases between. CDR3 protein: CATSDLWREGAQYF. CDR3 DNA sequence: TGTGCCACCAGTGATTTGTGGAGGGAAGGGGCGCAGTATTTT.

The chain is built from TRBV5-1 and TRBJ1-1; unclear D gene. V was trimmed by 1 base and J by 1 base, leaving 5 bases between them. Germline V gene lookup returns CDR1 SGHRS and CDR2 YFSETQ. This CDR3 has 13 amino acids. The CDR3 spells CASSLMTNTEAFF. The CDR3 DNA reads as TGCGCCAGCAGCTTGATGACGAACACTGAAGCTTTCTTT.